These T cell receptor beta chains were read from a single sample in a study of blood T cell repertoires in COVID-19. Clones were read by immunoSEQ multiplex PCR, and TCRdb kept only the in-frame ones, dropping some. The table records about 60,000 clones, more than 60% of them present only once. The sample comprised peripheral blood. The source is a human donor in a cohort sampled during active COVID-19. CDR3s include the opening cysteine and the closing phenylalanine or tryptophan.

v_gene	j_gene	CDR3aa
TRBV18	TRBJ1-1	CASSPTGTEAFF
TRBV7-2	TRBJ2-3	CASSLNGGEDTQYF
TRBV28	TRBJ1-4	CASSTRATNEKLFF
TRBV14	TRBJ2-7	CASSPLITRQHSYEQYF
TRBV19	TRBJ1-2	CASKARTGPNYGYTF
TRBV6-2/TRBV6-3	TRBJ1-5	CASSTSTGESQPQHF
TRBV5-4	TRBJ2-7	CASSRDYLSYEQYF
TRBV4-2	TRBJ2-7	CASSQVRAGLGYEQYF
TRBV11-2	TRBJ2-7	CASSLVSGGPYEQYF
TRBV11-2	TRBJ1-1	CASSLNPNSGGRTEAFF
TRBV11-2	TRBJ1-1	CASSFTGAEAFF
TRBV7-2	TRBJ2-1	CASSPPGVREEQFF
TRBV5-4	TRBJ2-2	CASSLISLAGELFF
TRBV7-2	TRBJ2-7	CASSLSGLAGGREQYF
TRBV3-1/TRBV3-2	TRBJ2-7	CASSLQGAPWYEQYF